Listed below are T cell receptor beta chains from one sample, sequenced in a study of T cell repertoires in cytomegalovirus infection. TCRdb reanalysed the reads using MiXCR and keeps one entry per CDR3 protein. This table holds 550,000 to 700,000 distinct CDR3 sequences, around two fifths found once. Their antigens remain unidentified. Here the sequenced sample was cultured PBMCs, taken from culture after CMV antigen stimulation. These receptors were collected from a human donor in good health (CMV status not recorded). Some clones in this sample may be carry-over from other donors' samples. Both conserved end residues are part of each CDR3. Each record gives: V gene, clone size, CDR3 length, D gene, J gene, CDR3 protein, CDR3 DNA. The D gene is left open where the match is weak. Clone size is given for some rows only: seen once, a few or many times, or a class if the clone is expanded.

>TRBV20-1|NA|15|TRBD1|TRBJ2-3
CSAPSGTGGTDTQYF
TGCAGTGCTCCCTCCGGGACAGGGGGCACAGATACGCAGTATTTT
>TRBV12-3/TRBV12-4|NA|14|TRBD1|TRBJ2-7
CASSFFTGGDEQYF
TGTGCCAGCAGTTTCTTTACAGGGGGAGACGAGCAGTACTTC
>TRBV7-8|few|13|NA|TRBJ1-5
CASSSVLGQPQHF
TGTGCCAGCAGCTCAGTCTTAGGTCAGCCCCAGCATTTT
>TRBV2|NA|14|TRBD1|TRBJ1-5
CASSEQGVSQPQHF
TGTGCCAGCAGTGAACAGGGGGTATCCCAGCCCCAGCATTTT
>TRBV18|few|15|NA|TRBJ2-3
CASSLSAGGTDTQYF
TGTGCCAGCTCACTAAGTGCAGGTGGCACAGATACGCAGTATTTT
>TRBV10-3|NA|14|NA|TRBJ2-5
CAISEAGGGETQYF
TGTGCCATCAGTGAAGCGGGTGGAGGGGAGACCCAGTACTTC
>TRBV4-1|few|15|NA|TRBJ1-3
CASSQDPVFGNTIYF
TGCGCCAGCAGCCAAGACCCAGTCTTCGGAAACACCATATATTTT
>TRBV7-6|few|16|TRBD2|TRBJ2-5
CASSPRGGNLQETQYF
TGTGCCAGCAGCCCCCGGGGGGGTAACCTCCAAGAGACCCAGTACTTC
>TRBV7-9|NA|15|NA|TRBJ2-2
CASSLGFSYTGELFF
TGTGCCAGCAGCTTAGGGTTCTCGTACACCGGGGAGCTGTTTTTT
>TRBV5-4|NA|14|NA|TRBJ2-5
CAWRRQTNQETQYF
TGTGCCTGGCGGAGGCAGACTAACCAAGAGACCCAGTACTTC
>TRBV10-3|few|13|TRBD1|TRBJ2-3
CATRDRSTDTQYF
TGTGCCACCCGGGACAGGAGCACAGATACGCAGTATTTT
>TRBV11-2|NA|16|NA|TRBJ2-7
CASSLWGGDGPYEQYF
TGTGCCAGCAGCTTATGGGGTGGGGACGGCCCCTACGAGCAGTACTTC
>TRBV10-3|few|16|TRBD2|TRBJ2-1
CAISVRAGENYNEQFF
TGTGCCATCAGTGTAAGAGCGGGAGAGAACTACAATGAGCAGTTCTTC
>TRBV7-9|few|14|NA|TRBJ2-5
CASRTSAGMETQYF
TGTGCCAGCAGAACGTCGGCGGGGATGGAGACCCAGTACTTC
>TRBV6-1|once|12|NA|TRBJ2-4
CASTPGTPFQYF
TGTGCCAGCACCCCGGGGACACCATTTCAGTACTTC
>TRBV6-1|NA|12|NA|TRBJ2-7
CASSGGEYEQYF
TGTGCCAGCAGTGGAGGGGAGTACGAGCAGTACTTC
>TRBV7-2|many|13|NA|TRBJ1-5
CASSFQGGQPQHF
TGTGCCAGCAGCTTCCAGGGCGGTCAGCCCCAGCATTTT
>TRBV7-2|many|15|TRBD2|TRBJ2-7
CASSLRLAGGGEQYF
TGTGCCAGCAGCTTAAGACTAGCGGGGGGCGGGGAGCAGTACTTC
>TRBV10-3|once|13|NA|TRBJ2-5
CAIRRLPGETQYF
TGTGCCATCAGGCGACTCCCGGGTGAGACCCAGTACTTC
>TRBV7-6|many|15|NA|TRBJ1-3
CASSLSTQSGNTIYF
TGTGCCAGCAGCTTATCTACCCAATCCGGAAACACCATATATTTT
>TRBV20-1|NA|15|TRBD1|TRBJ2-7
CSARPHGTGGYEQYF
TGCAGTGCTAGACCACACGGGACAGGGGGCTACGAGCAGTACTTC
>TRBV10-3|few|14|TRBD1|TRBJ2-4
CAISAGGIENIQYF
TGTGCCATCAGTGCAGGGGGAATTGAAAACATTCAGTACTTC
>TRBV7-1|NA|14|TRBD1|TRBJ1-6
CASSMTGVNSPLHF
TGTGCCAGCAGCATGACAGGGGTCAATTCACCCCTCCACTTT
>TRBV2|NA|13|NA|TRBJ1-1
CASSEGPGTEAFF
TGTGCCAGCAGTGAAGGACCGGGCACTGAAGCTTTCTTT
>TRBV11-2|NA|15|NA|TRBJ2-5
CASSLVTQGRETQYF
TGTGCCAGCAGCTTAGTGACTCAGGGCAGGGAGACCCAGTACTTC
>TRBV12-3/TRBV12-4|NA|21|NA|TRBJ2-3
CASSRAPGTWGPLGPTDTQYF
TGTGCCAGCAGTCGAGCACCCGGGACATGGGGACCCCTGGGACCCACAGATACGCAGTATTTT
>TRBV28|NA|15|NA|TRBJ2-1
CATRPSKSSYNEQFF
TGTGCCACCCGTCCATCCAAGAGCTCCTACAATGAGCAGTTCTTC
>TRBV6-2/TRBV6-3|NA|15|TRBD2|TRBJ2-7
CASSAREGLGYEQYF
TGTGCCAGCAGTGCTCGGGAGGGTTTGGGCTACGAGCAGTACTTC
>TRBV10-2|NA|14|NA|TRBJ2-7
CASSGSGGGYEQYF
TGCGCCAGCAGTGGATCCGGGGGCGGTTACGAGCAGTACTTC
>TRBV28|NA|13|NA|TRBJ1-5
CASKGFSNQPQHF
TGTGCCAGCAAAGGGTTTAGCAATCAGCCCCAGCATTTT
>TRBV4-2|few|16|TRBD2|TRBJ2-3
CASSQYAGGKGDTQYF
TGTGCCAGCAGCCAATACGCGGGGGGCAAGGGAGATACGCAGTATTTT
>TRBV27|NA|13|TRBD2|TRBJ2-1
CATRLAGGNEQFF
TGTGCCACCAGACTAGCGGGAGGGAATGAGCAGTTCTTC
>TRBV30|NA|14|NA|TRBJ1-2
CAWSVGTSGYGYTF
TGTGCCTGGAGTGTCGGTACCTCAGGGTATGGCTACACCTTC
>TRBV7-9|NA|14|NA|TRBJ1-6
CASSFSGYNSPLHF
TGTGCCAGCAGCTTCTCTGGGTATAATTCACCCCTCCACTTT
>TRBV18|once|14|NA|TRBJ1-1
CASSPTQGTTEAFF
TGTGCCAGCTCACCCACGCAGGGTACCACTGAAGCTTTCTTT
>TRBV10-3|NA|16|TRBD1|TRBJ1-2
CAIRRTGGSTDYGYTF
TGTGCCATCAGGAGGACAGGGGGCTCGACGGACTATGGCTACACCTTC
>TRBV3-1|NA|14|TRBD1|TRBJ1-1
CASSQADRDAEAFF
TGTGCCAGCAGCCAGGCGGACAGGGATGCTGAAGCTTTCTTT
>TRBV12-3/TRBV12-4|NA|15|TRBD1|TRBJ1-5
CASSSTGKGNQPQHF
TGTGCCAGCAGCTCGACAGGGAAGGGCAATCAGCCCCAGCATTTT
>TRBV15|few|19|NA|TRBJ1-5
CATSRDRRQARDSNQPQHF
TGTGCCACCAGCAGAGATCGGAGACAGGCGCGGGATAGCAATCAGCCCCAGCATTTT
>TRBV7-2|many|13|NA|TRBJ1-2
CASSLSGGQGYTF
TGTGCCAGCAGCTTATCGGGGGGACAAGGCTACACCTTC
>TRBV19|once|15|TRBD1|TRBJ2-3
CATTALRGSTDTQYF
TGTGCCACCACGGCGCTCAGGGGGAGCACAGATACGCAGTATTTT
>TRBV18|NA|14|TRBD1|TRBJ1-6
CASSPEGQGSPLHF
TGTGCCAGCTCACCAGAGGGACAGGGCTCACCCCTCCACTTT